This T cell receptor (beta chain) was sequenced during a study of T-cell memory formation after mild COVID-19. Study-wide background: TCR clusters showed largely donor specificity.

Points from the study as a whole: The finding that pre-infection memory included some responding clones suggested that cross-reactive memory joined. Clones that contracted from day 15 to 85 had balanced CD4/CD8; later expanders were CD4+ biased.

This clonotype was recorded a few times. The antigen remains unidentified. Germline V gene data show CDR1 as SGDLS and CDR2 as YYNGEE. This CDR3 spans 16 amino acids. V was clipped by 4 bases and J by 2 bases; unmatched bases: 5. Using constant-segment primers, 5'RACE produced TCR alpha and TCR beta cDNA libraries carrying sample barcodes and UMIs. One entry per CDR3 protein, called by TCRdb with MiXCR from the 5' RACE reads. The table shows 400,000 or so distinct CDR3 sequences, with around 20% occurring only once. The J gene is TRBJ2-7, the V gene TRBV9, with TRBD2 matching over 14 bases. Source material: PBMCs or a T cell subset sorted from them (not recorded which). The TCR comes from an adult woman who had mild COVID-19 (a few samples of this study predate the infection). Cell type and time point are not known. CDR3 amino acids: CASSSPTSGGAYEQYF. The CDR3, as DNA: TGTGCCAGCAGCTCTCCGACTAGCGGGGGGGCCTACGAGCAGTACTTC.